This T cell receptor (beta chain) is from a study of cytomegalovirus exposure and HLA in healthy donors. Study-wide background: A prior analysis found roughly 110 million unique TCR beta sequences from approximately 190 million T cells. Regarding the study as a whole: Published work reported that the classifier diagnosed cytomegalovirus status with high specificity and sensitivity. Overall, around 160 TCR beta chains were annotated as cytomegalovirus-associated.

With V trimmed by 2 bases and J by 7 bases, 6 bases remained unmatched. The CDR3 sequence is 14 residues long. Germline V gene lookup returns CDR1 MNHNY and CDR2 SVGAGI (reference sequence). A word on this clone: What it binds is unknown.

The study ran its PCR with 60 Vbeta and 13 Jbeta primers. Sequencing used immunoSEQ multiplex PCR; TCRdb keeps in-frame clones, though not all of them. The sample lists roughly 140,000 clones, roughly 80% occurring once. This TCR was sampled from a middle-aged man in good health and CMV-seropositive. What was sequenced was PBMCs. This chain connects TRBV6-6 to TRBJ1-2; 8 bases fit TRBD1. The CDR3 DNA reads as TGTGCCAGCAGTTACGGACAGGGTGTTTCTGGCTACACCTTC. Translation: CASSYGQGVSGYTF.